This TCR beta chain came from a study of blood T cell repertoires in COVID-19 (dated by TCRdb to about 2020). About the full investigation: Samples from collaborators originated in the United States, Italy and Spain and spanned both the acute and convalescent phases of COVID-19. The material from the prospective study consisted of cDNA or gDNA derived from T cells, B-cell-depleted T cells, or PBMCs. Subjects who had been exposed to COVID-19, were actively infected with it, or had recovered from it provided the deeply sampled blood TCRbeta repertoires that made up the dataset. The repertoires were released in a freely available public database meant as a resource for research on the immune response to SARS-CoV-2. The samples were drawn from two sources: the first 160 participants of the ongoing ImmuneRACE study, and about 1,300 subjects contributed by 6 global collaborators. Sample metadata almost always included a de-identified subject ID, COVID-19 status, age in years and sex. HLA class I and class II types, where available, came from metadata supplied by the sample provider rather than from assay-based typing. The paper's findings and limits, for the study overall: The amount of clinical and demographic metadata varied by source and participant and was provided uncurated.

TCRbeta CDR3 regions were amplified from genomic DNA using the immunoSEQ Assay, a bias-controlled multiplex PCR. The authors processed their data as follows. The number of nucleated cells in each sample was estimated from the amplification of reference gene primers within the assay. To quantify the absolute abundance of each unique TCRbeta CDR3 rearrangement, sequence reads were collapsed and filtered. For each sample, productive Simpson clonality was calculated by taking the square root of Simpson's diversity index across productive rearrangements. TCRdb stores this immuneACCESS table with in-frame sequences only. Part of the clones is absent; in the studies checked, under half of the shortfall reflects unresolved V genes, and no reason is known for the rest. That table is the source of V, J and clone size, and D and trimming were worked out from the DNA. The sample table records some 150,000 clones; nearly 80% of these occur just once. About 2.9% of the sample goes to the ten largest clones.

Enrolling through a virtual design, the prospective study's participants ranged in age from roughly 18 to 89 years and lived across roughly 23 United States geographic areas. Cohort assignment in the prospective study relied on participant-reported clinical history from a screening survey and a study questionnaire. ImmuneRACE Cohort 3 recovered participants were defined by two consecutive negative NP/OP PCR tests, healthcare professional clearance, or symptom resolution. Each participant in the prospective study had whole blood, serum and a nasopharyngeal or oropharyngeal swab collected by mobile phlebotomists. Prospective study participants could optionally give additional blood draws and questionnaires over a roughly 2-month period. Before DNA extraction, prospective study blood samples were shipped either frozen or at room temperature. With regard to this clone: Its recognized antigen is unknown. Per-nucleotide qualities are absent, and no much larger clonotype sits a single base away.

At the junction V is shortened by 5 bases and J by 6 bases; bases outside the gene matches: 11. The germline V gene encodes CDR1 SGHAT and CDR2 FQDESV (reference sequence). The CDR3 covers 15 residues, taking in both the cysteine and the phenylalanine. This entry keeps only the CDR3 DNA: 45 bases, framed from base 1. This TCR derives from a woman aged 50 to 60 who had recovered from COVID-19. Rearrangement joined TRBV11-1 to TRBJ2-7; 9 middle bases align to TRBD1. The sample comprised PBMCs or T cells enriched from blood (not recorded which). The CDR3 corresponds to CASSPTGTGSGEQYF. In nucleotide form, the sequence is TGTGCCAGCAGCCCGACCGGGACAGGGAGCGGCGAGCAGTACTTC.